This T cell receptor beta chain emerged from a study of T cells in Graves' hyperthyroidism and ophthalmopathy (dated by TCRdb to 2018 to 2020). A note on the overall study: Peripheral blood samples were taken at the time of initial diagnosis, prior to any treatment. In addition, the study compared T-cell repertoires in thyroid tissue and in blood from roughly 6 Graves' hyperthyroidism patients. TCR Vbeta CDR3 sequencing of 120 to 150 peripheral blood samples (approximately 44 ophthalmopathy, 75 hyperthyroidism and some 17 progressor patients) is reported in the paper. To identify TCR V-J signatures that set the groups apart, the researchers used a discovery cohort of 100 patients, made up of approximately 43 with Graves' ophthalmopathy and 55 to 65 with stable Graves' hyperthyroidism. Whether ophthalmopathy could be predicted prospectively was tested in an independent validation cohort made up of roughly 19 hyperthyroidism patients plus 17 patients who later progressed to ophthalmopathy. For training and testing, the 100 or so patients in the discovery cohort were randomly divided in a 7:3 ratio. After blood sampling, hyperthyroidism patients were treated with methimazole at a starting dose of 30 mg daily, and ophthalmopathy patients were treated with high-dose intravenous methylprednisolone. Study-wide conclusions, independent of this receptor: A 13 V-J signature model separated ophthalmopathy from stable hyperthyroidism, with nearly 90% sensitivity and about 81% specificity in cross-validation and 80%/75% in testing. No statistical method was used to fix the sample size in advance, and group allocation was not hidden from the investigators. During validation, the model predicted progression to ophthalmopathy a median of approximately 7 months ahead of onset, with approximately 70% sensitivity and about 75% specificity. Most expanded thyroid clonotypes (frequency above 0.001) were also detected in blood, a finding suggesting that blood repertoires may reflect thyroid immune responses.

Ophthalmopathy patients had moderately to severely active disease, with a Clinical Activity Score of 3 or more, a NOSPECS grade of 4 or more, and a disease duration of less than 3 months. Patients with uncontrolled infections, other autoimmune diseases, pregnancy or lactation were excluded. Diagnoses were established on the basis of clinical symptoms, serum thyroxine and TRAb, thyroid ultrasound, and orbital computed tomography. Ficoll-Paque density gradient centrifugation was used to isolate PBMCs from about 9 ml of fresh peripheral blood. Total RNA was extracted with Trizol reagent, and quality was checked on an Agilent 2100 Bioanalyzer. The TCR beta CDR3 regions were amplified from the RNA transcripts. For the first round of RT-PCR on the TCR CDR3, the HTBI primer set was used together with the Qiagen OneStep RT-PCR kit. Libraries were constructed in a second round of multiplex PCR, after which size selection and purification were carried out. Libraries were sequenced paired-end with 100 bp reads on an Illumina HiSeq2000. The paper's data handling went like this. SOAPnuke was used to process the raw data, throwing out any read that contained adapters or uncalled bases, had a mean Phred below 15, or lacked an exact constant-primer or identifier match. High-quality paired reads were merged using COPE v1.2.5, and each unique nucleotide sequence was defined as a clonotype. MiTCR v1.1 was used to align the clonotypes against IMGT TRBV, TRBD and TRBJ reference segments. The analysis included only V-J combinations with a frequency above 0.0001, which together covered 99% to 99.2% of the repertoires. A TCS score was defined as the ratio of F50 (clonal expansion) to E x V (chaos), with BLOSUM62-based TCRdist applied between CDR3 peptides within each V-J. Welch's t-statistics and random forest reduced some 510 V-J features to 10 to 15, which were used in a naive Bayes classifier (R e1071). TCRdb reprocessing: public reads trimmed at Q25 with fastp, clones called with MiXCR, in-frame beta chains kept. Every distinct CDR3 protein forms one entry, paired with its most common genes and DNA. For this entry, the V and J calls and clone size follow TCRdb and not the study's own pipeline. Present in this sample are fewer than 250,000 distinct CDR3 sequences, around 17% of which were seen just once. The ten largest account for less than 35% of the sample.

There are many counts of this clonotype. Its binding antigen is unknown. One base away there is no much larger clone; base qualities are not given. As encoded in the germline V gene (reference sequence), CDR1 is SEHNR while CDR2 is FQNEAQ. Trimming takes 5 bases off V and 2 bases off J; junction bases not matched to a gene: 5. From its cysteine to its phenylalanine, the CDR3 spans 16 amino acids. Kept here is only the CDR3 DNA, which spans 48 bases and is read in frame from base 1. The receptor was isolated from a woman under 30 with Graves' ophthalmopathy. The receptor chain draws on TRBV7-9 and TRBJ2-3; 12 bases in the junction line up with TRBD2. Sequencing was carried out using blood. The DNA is TGTGCCAGCAGCCTCCGGACTAGCGGGACCACAGATACGCAGTATTTT. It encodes CASSLRTSGTTDTQYF.